This T cell receptor beta chain appears in the sequencing data of a study of T cells after yellow fever vaccination. Template switching by 5'RACE produced TCR cDNA, adding a universal primer site and UMIs. TCRdb redid the calling of the 5' RACE reads with MiXCR, one entry per CDR3 protein. Seen here are approximately 350,000 distinct CDR3 sequences, 11% observed once, and the top ten hold 18%. Germline CDR1 reads SGHRS; CDR2 reads YFSETQ. CDR3 length: 15 residues. J lost 2 bases, V lost 5 bases, and 5 bases had no gene match. The material was PBMCs, obtained on the day of the first yellow fever vaccination. The clonotype originates from a young man who received the YFV17D yellow fever vaccine. The J gene is TRBJ2-5, the V gene TRBV5-1; 11 nucleotides match TRBD1. The CDR3 reads CASRDRDRGQETQYF. The CDR3 bases are TGCGCCAGCAGGGACCGGGACAGGGGGCAAGAGACCCAGTACTTC. Filled out from reference TRBV5-1 and TRBJ2-5, the complete variable domain reads KAGVTQTPRYLIKTRGQQVTLSCSPISGHRSVSWYQQTPGQGLQFLFEYFSETQRNKGNFPGRFSGRQFSNSRSEMNVSTLELGDSALYLCASRDRDRGQETQYFGPGTRLLVL.